Sequencing of this T cell receptor beta chain was carried out in a study of T cell changes during pregnancy in multiple sclerosis. Sequencing used immunoSEQ multiplex PCR; TCRdb keeps in-frame clones, though not all of them. The sample lists around 8,400 clones; 87% were seen once. The input for sequencing was CD8+ T cells from peripheral blood mononuclear cells, taken in the first trimester of pregnancy. This sequence originates from a female donor in good health, enrolled as a control in a pregnancy study.

This CDR3 reads CASSVETGLGTEAFF. The CDR3 bases are TGTGCCAGCAGCGTAGAGACAGGCCTTGGCACTGAAGCTTTCTTT. The rearrangement uses TRBV9 and TRBJ1-1, with D perhaps TRBD1 (6 bases). V shed 0 bases and J shed 4 bases, with 13 bases lying between them. The CDR3 sequence is 15 residues long. CDR1 and CDR2 from the germline V gene are SGDLS and YYNGEE.